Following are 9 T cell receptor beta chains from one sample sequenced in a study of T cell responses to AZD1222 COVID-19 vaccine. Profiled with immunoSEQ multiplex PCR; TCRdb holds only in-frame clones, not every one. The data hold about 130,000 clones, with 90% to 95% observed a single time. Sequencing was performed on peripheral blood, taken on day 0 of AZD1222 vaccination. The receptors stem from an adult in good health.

The CDR3 spells CASSQDGGLSGNTIYF. For the CDR3, the DNA is TGCGCCAGCAGCCAAGATGGCGGTTTATCTGGAAACACCATATATTTT. The chain joins TRBV4-1 to TRBJ1-3; no definite D call. The CDR3 spans 16 residues. Per the germline V gene, CDR1 is MGHRA and CDR2 is YSYEKL. Trimming left V 0 bases short and J 1 base short, with 10 bases between.

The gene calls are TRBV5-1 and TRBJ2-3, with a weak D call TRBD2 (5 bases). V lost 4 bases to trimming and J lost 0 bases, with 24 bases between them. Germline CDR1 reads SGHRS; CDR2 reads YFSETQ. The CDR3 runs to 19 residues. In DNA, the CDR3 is TGCGCCAGCAGCCTGTCAATACACGGACTGCCTACTAGCACAGATACGCAGTATTTT. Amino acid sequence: CASSLSIHGLPTSTDTQYF.

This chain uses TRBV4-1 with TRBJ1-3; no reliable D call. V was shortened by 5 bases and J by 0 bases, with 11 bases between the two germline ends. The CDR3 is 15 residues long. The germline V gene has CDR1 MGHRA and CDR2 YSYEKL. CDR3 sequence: CASSVGHSSGNTIYF. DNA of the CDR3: TGCGCCAGCAGCGTCGGGCATAGCTCTGGAAACACCATATATTTT.

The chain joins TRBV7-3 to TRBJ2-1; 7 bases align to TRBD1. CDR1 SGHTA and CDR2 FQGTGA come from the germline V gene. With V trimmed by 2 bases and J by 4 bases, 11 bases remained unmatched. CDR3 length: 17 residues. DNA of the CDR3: TGTGCCAGCAGCTTATCGCCCACGACAGGGCGGTACAATGAGCAGTTCTTC. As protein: CASSLSPTTGRYNEQFF.

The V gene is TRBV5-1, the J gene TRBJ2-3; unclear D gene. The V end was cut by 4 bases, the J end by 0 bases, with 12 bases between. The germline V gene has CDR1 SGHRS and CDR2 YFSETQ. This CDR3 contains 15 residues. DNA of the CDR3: TGCGCCAGCAGCCTACAGACAAGGAGCACAGATACGCAGTATTTT. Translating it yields CASSLQTRSTDTQYF.

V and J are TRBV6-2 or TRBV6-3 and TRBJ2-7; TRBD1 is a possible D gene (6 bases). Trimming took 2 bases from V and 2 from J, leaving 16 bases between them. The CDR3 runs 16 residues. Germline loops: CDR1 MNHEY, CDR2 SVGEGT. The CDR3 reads CASSYGSDSQTYEQYF. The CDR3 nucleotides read TGTGCCAGCAGTTACGGATCGGACAGCCAAACCTACGAGCAGTACTTC.

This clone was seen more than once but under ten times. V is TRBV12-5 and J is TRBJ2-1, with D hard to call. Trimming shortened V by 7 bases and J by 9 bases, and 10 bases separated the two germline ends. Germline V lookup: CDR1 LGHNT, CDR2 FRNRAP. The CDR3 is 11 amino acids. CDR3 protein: CASAPPGEQFF. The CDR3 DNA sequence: TGTGCTAGTGCTCCACCAGGTGAGCAGTTCTTC.

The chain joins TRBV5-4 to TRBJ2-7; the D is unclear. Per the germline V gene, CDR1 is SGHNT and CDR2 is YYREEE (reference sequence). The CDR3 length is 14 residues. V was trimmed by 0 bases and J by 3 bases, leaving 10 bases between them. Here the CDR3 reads CASSLEPENYEQYF. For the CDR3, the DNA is TGTGCCAGCAGCTTGGAACCGGAGAACTACGAGCAGTACTTC.

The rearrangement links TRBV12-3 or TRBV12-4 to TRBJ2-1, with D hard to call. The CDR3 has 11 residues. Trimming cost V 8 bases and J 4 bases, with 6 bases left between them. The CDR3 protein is CASASYNEQFF. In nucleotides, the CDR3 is TGTGCCAGCGCTAGTTACAATGAGCAGTTCTTC.